These 28 T cell receptor beta chains came from one sample sequenced in a study of blood T cell repertoires in COVID-19 (dated by TCRdb to about 2020). The library was obtained by the immunoSEQ multiplex PCR assay. TCRdb limited this immuneACCESS table to in-frame rearrangements with V and J called. A share of clones is missing; checked studies link under half to unresolved V genes, and the rest is unexplained. The sample table holds some 190,000 clones, of which 65% to 85% were seen once. The ten largest account for under 4% of the sample. Sequencing used PBMCs or T cells enriched from blood (not recorded which). The receptors shown here come from a woman under 40 who had recovered from COVID-19.

The chain uses TRBV5-1 and TRBJ2-3; 10 nucleotides line up with TRBD2. From germline, CDR1 is SGHRS and CDR2 YFSETQ. The CDR3 is 16 residues long. V was clipped by 3 bases and J by 0 bases; unmatched bases: 4. The CDR3 region has the DNA TGCGCCAGCAGCTCACTAGCGGGACGGAGCACAGATACGCAGTATTTT. Protein: CASSSLAGRSTDTQYF.

This rearrangement joins TRBV4-1 to TRBJ1-5; D is undetermined. This CDR3 spans 13 amino acids. Trimming took off 3 bases at V and 9 bases at J, with 12 bases between the two ends. The V gene's germline CDR1 is MGHRA and CDR2 YSYEKL. The CDR3 reads CASSQYWGGPQHF. The CDR3 nucleotides read TGCGCCAGCAGCCAGTATTGGGGAGGGCCCCAGCATTTT.

CDR3 protein: CASKSDRGMETQYF. The DNA of the CDR3 is TGTGCCAGCAAATCGGACAGGGGAATGGAGACCCAGTACTTC. This chain joins TRBV2 and TRBJ2-5; 9 nucleotides align to TRBD1. Germline values: CDR1 SNHLY, CDR2 FYNNEI. The CDR3 has 14 residues. V was clipped by 7 bases and J by 5 bases; unmatched bases: 8.

The J gene is TRBJ2-3, the V gene TRBV4-1; TRBD2 agrees at 16 bases. CDR1 is MGHRA and CDR2 is YSYEKL in the germline V gene. V trimming: 2 bases; J trimming: 4 bases; junction bases outside the gene matches: 9. The CDR3 is 19 amino acids. The CDR3 spells CASSQLGTSGGAGADTQYF. The CDR3 DNA reads TGCGCCAGCAGCCAACTTGGGACTAGCGGGGGGGCCGGGGCAGATACGCAGTATTTT.

This clone was found once. The rearrangement joins TRBV29-1 to TRBJ2-7, with 9 bases fitting TRBD2. The germline gives CDR1 SQVTM, CDR2 ANQGSEA. The CDR3 totals 13 residues. With 6 bases clipped from V and 3 bases from J, the junction kept 6 bases outside the gene matches. CDR3 nucleotide sequence: TGCAGCGTCCGGGGAGCGGGAGGCTACGAGCAGTACTTC. It yields the protein CSVRGAGGYEQYF.

This sequence joins TRBV25-1 and TRBJ1-5; maybe TRBD1 (6 bases). The ends were cut back, 1 base at V and 6 bases at J, with 16 bases in the middle. The germline gives CDR1 MGHDK, CDR2 SYGVNS. CDR3 length equals 16 residues. In DNA, the CDR3 is TGTGCCAGCAGTGAATCGGGCCAGGGGTTGGGTCAGCCCCAGCATTTT. This sequence encodes CASSESGQGLGQPQHF.

The V and J genes are TRBV3-1 (or the pseudogene TRBV3-2) and TRBJ2-5; the match to TRBD2 covers 10 bases. This CDR3 has 14 amino acids. Trimming cost V 7 bases and J 4 bases; bases outside gene matches: 6. Germline V gene sequence: CDR1 LGHDT, CDR2 YNNKEL (reference sequence). CDR3 coding DNA: TGTGCCAGCACGAGCGGGAGGGGGGGAGAGACCCAGTACTTC. Amino acid sequence: CASTSGRGGETQYF.

This chain links TRBV7-9 with TRBJ1-2, with D hard to call. The CDR3 spans 16 residues. Germline values: CDR1 SEHNR, CDR2 FQNEAQ (reference sequence). The germline V and J ends were trimmed by 2 bases and 4 bases, with 17 bases remaining between them. CDR3 sequence reads: CASSLLLGGLTYGYTF. The CDR3 DNA reads TGTGCCAGCAGCTTACTACTGGGAGGGCTTACCTATGGCTACACCTTC.

This clone showed up just a few times. V gene TRBV5-6 combines with J gene TRBJ2-7; 9 bases match TRBD2. Looked up from germline, CDR1 is SGHDT and CDR2 is YYEEEE. V trimming: 4 bases; J trimming: 4 bases; junction bases outside the gene matches: 9. The CDR3 sequence is 15 residues long. This CDR3 reads CASSPFSGSVYEQYF. The DNA of the CDR3 is TGTGCCAGCAGCCCATTTAGCGGGAGCGTTTACGAGCAGTACTTC.

This clone came up once. The rearrangement uses TRBV6-5 and TRBJ1-2; 7 bases line up with TRBD1. V shed 6 bases, J shed 8 bases, and the junction held 6 bases outside the gene matches. The CDR3 sequence is 12 residues long. The germline V gene has CDR1 MNHEY and CDR2 SVGAGI. The CDR3, as DNA: TGTGCCAGCAGCCGACAGGGCGGGGGCTACACCTTC. It yields the protein CASSRQGGGYTF.

This sequence joins TRBV3-1 (or the pseudogene TRBV3-2) and TRBJ2-1; TRBD2 is a possible D gene (7 bases). With 0 bases removed from V and 4 bases from J, the gap between germline ends came to 13 bases. Per the germline V gene, CDR1 is LGHDT and CDR2 is YNNKEL (reference sequence). The CDR3 is made up of 16 amino acids. The CDR3 is CASSQDGGAGYNEQFF. The DNA of the CDR3 is TGTGCCAGCAGCCAAGATGGGGGGGCCGGGTACAATGAGCAGTTCTTC.

This clone was counted between two and nine times. This chain joins TRBV27 and TRBJ2-5; no definite D call. Trimming stripped 3 bases from V and 5 bases from J, with 13 bases between. The CDR3 runs 14 residues. The germline V gene has CDR1 MNHEY and CDR2 SMNVEV (reference sequence). This chain's CDR3 is CASSFRQATETQYF. The CDR3 region has the DNA TGTGCCAGCAGTTTCAGGCAGGCCACGGAGACCCAGTACTTC.

The chain joins TRBV21-1 to TRBJ2-7; TRBD2 is taken as the D call from the table, unchecked against the DNA. TRBV21-1 is described as a pseudogene. CDR3 size: 14 residues. CDR3 DNA: TGTGCCAGCAGCTCCCGGGGTCGCCCCTACGAGCAGTACTTC. This gives the protein CASSSRGRPYEQYF.

The chain couples TRBV5-1 to TRBJ2-5, with 7 bases matching TRBD1. The junction had 9 bases not matched to a gene; V was cut back by 3 bases and J by 4 bases. The CDR3 length is 15 residues. Germline CDR1 and CDR2: SGHRS and YFSETQ. CDR3: CASSSDRAQGETQYF. The CDR3 bases are TGCGCCAGCAGCTCCGACAGGGCGCAGGGAGAGACCCAGTACTTC.

The J gene is TRBJ1-1, the V gene TRBV7-2; TRBD1 matches 7 bases. The germline V gene encodes CDR1 SGHTA and CDR2 FQGNSA. There are 14 residues in the CDR3. Trimming removed 1 base from V and 7 bases from J; junction bases left unmatched: 6. CDR3 sequence: CASSLGGGKNEAFF. In DNA, the CDR3 is TGTGCCAGCAGCTTAGGAGGGGGCAAGAATGAAGCTTTCTTT.

This sequence joins TRBV5-1 and TRBJ2-6; D might be TRBD2 (6 bases). Germline V gives CDR1 SGHRS, CDR2 YFSETQ. This CDR3 region has 16 residues. V lost 2 bases, J lost 0 bases, and 9 bases lay in between. CDR3 in DNA: TGCGCCAGCAGCTTTGGAGGGAGCTCTGGGGCCAACGTCCTGACTTTC. Its translation is CASSFGGSSGANVLTF.

The chain joins TRBV4-1 to TRBJ2-2, with D hard to call. The V gene's germline CDR1 is MGHRA and CDR2 YSYEKL. V lost 4 bases and J 6 bases, leaving 12 bases between the germline ends. The CDR3 has 14 amino acids. CDR3 sequence: CASSPLVIPGELFF. DNA of the CDR3: TGCGCCAGCAGCCCATTAGTTATCCCCGGGGAGCTGTTTTTT.

V usage is TRBV15 and J usage is TRBJ1-4; D not resolved. The ends were cut back, 0 bases at V and 4 bases at J, with 12 bases in the middle. CDR1 LNHNV and CDR2 YYDKDF come from the germline V gene (reference sequence). The CDR3 runs to 16 residues. Here the CDR3 DNA reads TGTGCCACCAGCAGAGACCCGCGAGCGGGTAATGAAAAACTGTTTTTT. It is translated as CATSRDPRAGNEKLFF.

The V gene is TRBV19, the J gene TRBJ1-6; no clear D gene. V lost 1 base and J lost 9, with 10 bases in between. Germline CDR1 and CDR2: LNHDA and SQIVND (reference sequence). This CDR3 is 14 amino acids long. CDR3 in amino acids: CASSIGPFGSPLHF. The CDR3 DNA is TGTGCCAGTAGTATAGGTCCTTTCGGTTCACCCCTCCACTTT.

The chain recombines TRBV6-4 with TRBJ1-2; 10 nucleotides match TRBD1. V trimming: 4 bases; J trimming: 0 bases; junction bases outside the gene matches: 5. CDR3 length equals 16 residues. CDR1 and CDR2 (germline): MRHNA, SNTAGT. CDR3 DNA: TGTGCCAGCAGTGCCCAGGGACAGGGGTCTAACTATGGCTACACCTTC. This translates into CASSAQGQGSNYGYTF.

This clone was seen more than once but under ten times. V usage is TRBV18 and J usage is TRBJ2-7, with 10 bases identical to TRBD2. The CDR3 length is 17 residues. Germline CDR1 KGHSH, CDR2 LQKENI. Unmatched junction bases numbered 9, after V lost 4 bases and J lost 0 bases. In DNA form, the CDR3 reads TGTGCCAGCTCACTCCAATCGACTAGCGGGCGCTCCTACGAGCAGTACTTC. It yields the protein CASSLQSTSGRSYEQYF.

The chain is built from TRBV14 and TRBJ2-7, with a possible D match to TRBD1 (5 bases). The V end lost 1 base, the J end lost 4 bases, and 14 bases lay between the germline ends. Germline values: CDR1 SGHDN, CDR2 FVKESK. There are 15 residues in the CDR3. The CDR3 loop reads CASSQVAQGKYEQYV. CDR3 nucleotides: TGTGCCAGCAGCCAAGTTGCCCAGGGAAAGTACGAGCAGTACGTC.

The gene calls are TRBV30 and TRBJ1-2; D gene uncertain. Trimming stripped 0 bases from V and 4 bases from J, with 12 bases between. The CDR3 loop spans 14 amino acids. Germline V CDR1 and CDR2: GTSNPN, SVGIG (reference sequence). CDR3 protein: CAWSVGAVPYGYTF. The CDR3 DNA sequence: TGTGCCTGGAGTGTAGGAGCCGTCCCCTATGGCTACACCTTC. Full variable domain (missing parts from reference TRBV30 and TRBJ1-2): SQTIHQWPATLVQPVGSPLSLECTVEGTSNPNLYWYRQAAGRGLQLLFYSVGIGQISSEVPQNLSASRPQDRQFILSSKKLLLSDSGFYLCAWSVGAVPYGYTFGSGTRLTVV.

The chain couples TRBV6-6 to TRBJ2-7; 9 bases agree with TRBD2. Germline V gene lookup returns CDR1 MNHNY and CDR2 SVGAGI (reference sequence). With V trimmed by 6 bases and J by 2 bases, 5 bases remained unmatched. The CDR3 contains 14 residues. The CDR3 sequence: CASRILAGPYEQYF. CDR3 DNA: TGTGCCAGCAGGATTCTAGCGGGGCCCTACGAGCAGTACTTC.

The V and J genes are TRBV28 and TRBJ1-4; TRBD1 matches 7 bases. This CDR3 spans 18 amino acids. Germline V gives CDR1 MDHEN, CDR2 SYDVKM. Trimming removed 5 bases from V and 0 bases from J; junction bases left unmatched: 12. CDR3 residues: CASSPLPDRRTTNEKLFF. The CDR3 DNA is TGTGCCAGCAGTCCCCTCCCGGACAGGAGAACAACTAATGAAAAACTGTTTTTT.

The chain combines TRBV9 with TRBJ1-5; 8 nucleotides line up with TRBD1. The CDR3 covers 14 residues. Germline CDR1 and CDR2: SGDLS and YYNGEE. The V and J ends lost 4 bases and 4 bases, in that order; junction bases with no gene match: 4. The CDR3 sequence is CASSPTGVNQPQHF. CDR3 bases: TGTGCCAGCAGCCCGACAGGGGTAAATCAGCCCCAGCATTTT.

The genes are TRBV6-1 and TRBJ1-2; TRBD1 might be the D (5 bases). Germline assignment: CDR1 MNHNS and CDR2 SASEGT. Trimming left V 2 bases short and J 3 bases short, with 10 bases between. The CDR3 runs to 14 residues. For the CDR3, the DNA is TGTGCCAGCAGTGAATCCCAGGGTGACTATGGCTACACCTTC. It specifies CASSESQGDYGYTF.

The chain links TRBV11-2 to TRBJ1-3; TRBD1 might be the D (5 bases). Looked up from germline, CDR1 is SGHAT and CDR2 is FQNNGV. Trimming took 6 bases from V and 1 from J, leaving 10 bases between them. The CDR3 contains 14 residues. The CDR3 sequence is CASRFDSSGNTIYF. CDR3 nucleotides: TGTGCCAGCAGGTTTGACAGTTCTGGAAACACCATATATTTT.